This section outlines one T cell receptor (beta chain) sequence together with its context. What it recognizes is unknown. Amplification of TCR beta CDR3 regions used RNA as the template. A set of HTBI primers served as the primers for a first-round RT-PCR of the TCR CDR3. From the multiplex PCR reads, TCRdb called clonotypes with MiXCR, one entry per CDR3 protein. The sample yields around 700,000 distinct CDR3 sequences, approximately 19% seen once. This specimen comes from a study of T cells in Graves' hyperthyroidism and ophthalmopathy. Study context: Peripheral blood draws took place at initial diagnosis, ahead of any treatment. Overall study findings and caveats: Model predictions of ophthalmopathy came a median roughly 6.4 months before onset.

The CDR3 spans 17 residues. The V end lost 0 bases, the J end lost 4 bases, and 20 bases lay between the germline ends. Germline assignment: CDR1 SGHNT and CDR2 YYREEE (reference sequence). Diagnosis relied on clinical symptoms, serum thyroxine and TRAb, thyroid ultrasound and orbital computed tomography. This receptor was obtained from a woman in her forties or fifties with Graves' hyperthyroidism that later progressed to Graves' ophthalmopathy. The specimen sequenced was blood. The chain employs TRBV5-4 and TRBJ2-7; D unresolved. The CDR3 is CASSLDGLGLGGYEQYF. The CDR3, as DNA: TGTGCCAGCAGCTTGGACGGTCTTGGCCTTGGTGGATACGAGCAGTACTTC.